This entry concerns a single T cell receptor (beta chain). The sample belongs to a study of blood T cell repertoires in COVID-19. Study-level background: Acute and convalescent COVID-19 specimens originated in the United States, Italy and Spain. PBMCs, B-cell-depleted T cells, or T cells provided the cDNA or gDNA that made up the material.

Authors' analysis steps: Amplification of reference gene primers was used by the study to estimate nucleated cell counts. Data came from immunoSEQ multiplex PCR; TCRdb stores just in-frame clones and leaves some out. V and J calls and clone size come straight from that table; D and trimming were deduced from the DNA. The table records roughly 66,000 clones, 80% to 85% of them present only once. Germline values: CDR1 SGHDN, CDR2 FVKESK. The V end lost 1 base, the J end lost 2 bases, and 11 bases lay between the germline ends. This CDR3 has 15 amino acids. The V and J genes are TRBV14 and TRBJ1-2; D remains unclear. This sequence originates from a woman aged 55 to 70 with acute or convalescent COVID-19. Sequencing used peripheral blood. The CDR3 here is CASSQVRRENYGYTF. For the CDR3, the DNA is TGTGCCAGCAGCCAAGTGAGACGGGAAAACTATGGCTACACCTTC.